Detailed here is one TCR beta chain. Its target is unknown. This specimen belongs to a study of graft-versus-host responses after intestinal transplantation. Study in general: Multivisceral, liver-intestinal, or isolated intestinal transplants were received by the recipients. Study-wide findings and caveats: Early post-transplant HvG declines tracked with peak circulating GvH clone levels. Patients who carried graft-donor T cell macrochimerism also had high graft-versus-host to host-versus-graft clonal ratios in their allografts. The marrow of recipients harbored GvH clones, and ileum or blood showed some of them first.

The method was immunoSEQ multiplex PCR; TCRdb's version includes in-frame clones alone and lacks a portion of them. The sample has tens of thousands of clones, around nine tenths seen once. Germline V gives CDR1 MGHDK, CDR2 SYGVNS. The length of the CDR3 is 14 residues. After removal of 3 bases from V and 2 bases from J, the junction contained 4 bases not matched to a gene. V gene TRBV25-1 combines with J gene TRBJ2-7; 7 bases line up with TRBD1. The sequencing here drew on bone marrow, taken approximately 700 days after intestinal transplantation. This clonotype was sampled from a human patient who received an intestinal transplant, so some T cells may come from the graft donor. The DNA for the CDR3 is TGTGCCAGCAGTGAGGGTGGGACAGCCTACGAGCAGTACTTC. Translated: CASSEGGTAYEQYF.